This TCR beta chain was obtained from a study of blood T cell repertoires in COVID-19. Study-level information: Acute and convalescent COVID-19 samples came from the United States, Italy and Spain.

The table came from immunoSEQ multiplex PCR; TCRdb's copy has only in-frame clones and leaves some out. Counted here are 86,000 or so clones, around 82% occurring once; the ten biggest clones make up approximately 1.2%. Germline trimming cut 3 bases from V and 6 bases from J; bases unmatched to any gene: 8. The CDR3 runs to 16 residues. Germline V lookup: CDR1 KGHDR, CDR2 SFDVKD. This clone has just a few counts. The clonotype originates from a woman older than 75 with acute or convalescent COVID-19. The chain carries TRBV24-1 and TRBJ2-1; the match to TRBD2 covers 9 bases. What was sequenced was peripheral blood. Written as DNA, the CDR3 is TGTGCCACCAGTGATGGACTAGCGTCCAGACCCAATGAGCAGTTCTTC. It translates to CATSDGLASRPNEQFF.